This record concerns one T cell receptor (beta chain) sequence. Germline CDR1 is MGHRA and CDR2 is YSYEKL. Trimming removed 1 base at V and 9 bases at J, with 22 bases between. This CDR3 region has 17 residues. Here immunoSEQ multiplex PCR was the method, and the copy in TCRdb shows in-frame clones only, minus some. Here the sample spans about 170,000 clones, about 90% being singletons. The data were obtained in a study of control samples from healthy donors and cancer patients. V usage is TRBV4-1 and J usage is TRBJ2-1, with D perhaps TRBD1 or TRBD2 (5 bases each). This TCR came from a woman between 25 and 40 years old in good health. Sequencing was carried out using blood. This CDR3 is CASSQGGPGTSRGEQFF. The CDR3 DNA reads TGCGCCAGCAGCCAAGGGGGACCGGGGACGTCTCGGGGTGAGCAGTTCTTC.